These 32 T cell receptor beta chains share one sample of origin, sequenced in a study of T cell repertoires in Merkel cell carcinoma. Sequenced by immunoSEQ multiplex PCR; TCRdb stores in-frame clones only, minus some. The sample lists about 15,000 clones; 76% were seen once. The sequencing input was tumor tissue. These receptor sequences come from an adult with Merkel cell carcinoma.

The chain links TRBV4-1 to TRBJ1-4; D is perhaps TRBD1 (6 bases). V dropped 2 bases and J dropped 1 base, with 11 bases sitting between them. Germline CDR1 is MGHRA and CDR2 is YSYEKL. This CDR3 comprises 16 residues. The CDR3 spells CASSQSTGRTNEKLFF. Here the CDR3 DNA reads TGCGCCAGCAGCCAAAGTACAGGGAGAACTAATGAAAAACTGTTTTTT.

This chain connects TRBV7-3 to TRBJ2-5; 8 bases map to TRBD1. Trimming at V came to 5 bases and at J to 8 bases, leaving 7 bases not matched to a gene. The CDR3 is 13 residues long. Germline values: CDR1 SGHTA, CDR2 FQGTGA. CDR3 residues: CASSPGGRVTQYF. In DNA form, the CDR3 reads TGTGCCAGCAGCCCAGGGGGCCGGGTAACCCAGTACTTC.

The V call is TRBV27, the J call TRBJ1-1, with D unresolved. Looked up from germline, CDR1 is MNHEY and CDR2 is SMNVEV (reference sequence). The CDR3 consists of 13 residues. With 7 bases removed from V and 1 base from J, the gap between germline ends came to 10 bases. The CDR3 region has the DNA TGTGCCAGCATTCCCCGGCCGAACACTGAAGCTTTCTTT. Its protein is CASIPRPNTEAFF.

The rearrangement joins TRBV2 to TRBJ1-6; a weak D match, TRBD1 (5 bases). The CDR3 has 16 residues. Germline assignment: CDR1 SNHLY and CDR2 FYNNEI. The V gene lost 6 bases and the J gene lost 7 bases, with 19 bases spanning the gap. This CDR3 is CASRPRGGLGNSPLHF. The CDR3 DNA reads TGTGCCAGCAGACCCCGGGGGGGATTGGGCAATTCACCCCTCCACTTT.

CDR3 residues: CASSALRGGNSPLHF. The CDR3 DNA is TGTGCCAGCAGCGCCCTCAGGGGCGGTAATTCACCCCTCCACTTT. The chain links TRBV2 to TRBJ1-6; TRBD1 might be the D (6 bases). Looked up from germline, CDR1 is SNHLY and CDR2 is FYNNEI. V dropped 6 bases and J dropped 6 bases, with 15 bases sitting between them. The CDR3 runs to 15 residues.

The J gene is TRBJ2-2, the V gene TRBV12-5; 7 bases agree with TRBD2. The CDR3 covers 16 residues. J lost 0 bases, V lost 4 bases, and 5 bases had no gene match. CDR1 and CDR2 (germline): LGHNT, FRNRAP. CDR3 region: CASGSQAGPNTGELFF. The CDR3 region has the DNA TGTGCTAGTGGTTCCCAAGCGGGGCCGAACACCGGGGAGCTGTTTTTT. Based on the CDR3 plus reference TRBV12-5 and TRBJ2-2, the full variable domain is DARVTQTPRHKVTEMGQEVTMRCQPILGHNTVFWYRQTMMQGLELLAYFRNRAPLDDSGMPKDRFSAEMPDATLATLKIQPSEPRDSAVYFCASGSQAGPNTGELFFGEGSRLTVL.

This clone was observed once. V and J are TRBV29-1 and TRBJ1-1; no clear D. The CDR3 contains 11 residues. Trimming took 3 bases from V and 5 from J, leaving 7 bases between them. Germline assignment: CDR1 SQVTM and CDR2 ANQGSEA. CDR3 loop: CSVDEGTEAFF. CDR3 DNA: TGCAGCGTTGATGAAGGGACTGAAGCTTTCTTT.

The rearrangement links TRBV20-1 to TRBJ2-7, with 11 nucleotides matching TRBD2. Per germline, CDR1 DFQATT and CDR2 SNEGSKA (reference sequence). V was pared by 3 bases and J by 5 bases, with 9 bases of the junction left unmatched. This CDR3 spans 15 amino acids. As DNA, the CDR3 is TGCAGTGCTAGTCCTCAACTAGCGGGAGTCAACGAGCAGTACTTC. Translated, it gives CSASPQLAGVNEQYF.

The DNA of the CDR3 is TGCGCCAGCAGCCCTGGGACAGGTTATGGCTACACCTTC. It yields the protein CASSPGTGYGYTF. The chain is built from TRBV5-1 and TRBJ1-2, with 8 nucleotides matching TRBD1. This CDR3 is 13 amino acids long. Germline values: CDR1 SGHRS, CDR2 YFSETQ. The V segment lost 4 bases and the J segment 5 bases; nucleotides outside the gene matches: 4.

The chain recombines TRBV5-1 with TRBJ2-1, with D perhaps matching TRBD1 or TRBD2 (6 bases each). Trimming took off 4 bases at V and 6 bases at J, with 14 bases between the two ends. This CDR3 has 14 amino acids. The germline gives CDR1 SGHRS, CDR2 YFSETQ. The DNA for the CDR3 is TGCGCCAGCAGCCCCCCGGGGGCCGGCAATGAGCAGTTCTTC. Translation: CASSPPGAGNEQFF. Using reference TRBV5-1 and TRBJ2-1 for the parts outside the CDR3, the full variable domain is KAGVTQTPRYLIKTRGQQVTLSCSPISGHRSVSWYQQTPGQGLQFLFEYFSETQRNKGNFPGRFSGRQFSNSRSEMNVSTLELGDSALYLCASSPPGAGNEQFFGPGTRLTVL.

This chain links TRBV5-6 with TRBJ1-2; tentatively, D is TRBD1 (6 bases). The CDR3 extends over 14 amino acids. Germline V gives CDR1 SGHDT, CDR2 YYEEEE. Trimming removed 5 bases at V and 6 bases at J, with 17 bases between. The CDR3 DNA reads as TGTGCCAGCAGTTACGTGGGGACATCTGATGGCTACACCTTC. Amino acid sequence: CASSYVGTSDGYTF.

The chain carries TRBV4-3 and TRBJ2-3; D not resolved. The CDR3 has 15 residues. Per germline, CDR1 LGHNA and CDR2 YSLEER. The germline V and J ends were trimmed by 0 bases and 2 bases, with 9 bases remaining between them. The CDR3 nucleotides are TGCGCCAGCAGCCAAGATAAACTCGTCACAGATACGCAGTATTTT. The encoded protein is CASSQDKLVTDTQYF.

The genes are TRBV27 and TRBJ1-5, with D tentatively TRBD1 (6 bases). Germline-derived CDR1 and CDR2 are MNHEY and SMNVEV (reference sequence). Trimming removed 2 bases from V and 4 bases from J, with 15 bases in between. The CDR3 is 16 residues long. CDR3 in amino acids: CASSLKAGGMNQPQHF. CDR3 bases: TGTGCCAGCAGTTTAAAAGCGGGGGGCATGAATCAGCCCCAGCATTTT.

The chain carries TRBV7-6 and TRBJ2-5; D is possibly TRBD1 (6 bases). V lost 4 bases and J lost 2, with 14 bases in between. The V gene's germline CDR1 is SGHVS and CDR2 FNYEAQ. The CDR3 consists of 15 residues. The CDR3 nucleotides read TGTGCCAGCAGCTCCGCTGCCGGACAGCAAGAGACCCAGTACTTC. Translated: CASSSAAGQQETQYF.

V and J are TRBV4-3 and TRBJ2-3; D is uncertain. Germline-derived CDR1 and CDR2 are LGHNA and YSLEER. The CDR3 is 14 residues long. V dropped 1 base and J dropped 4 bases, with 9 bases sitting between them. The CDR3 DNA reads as TGCGCCAGCAGCCAAGTCCCCTGGGCAGATACGCAGTATTTT. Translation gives CASSQVPWADTQYF.

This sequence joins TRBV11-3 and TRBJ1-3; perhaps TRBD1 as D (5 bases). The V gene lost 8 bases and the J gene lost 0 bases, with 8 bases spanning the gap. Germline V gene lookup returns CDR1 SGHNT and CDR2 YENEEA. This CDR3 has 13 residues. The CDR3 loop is CASGALSGNTIYF. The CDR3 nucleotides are TGTGCCAGCGGGGCTCTCTCTGGAAACACCATATATTTT. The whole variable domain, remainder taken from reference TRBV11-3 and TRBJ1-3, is EAGVVQSPRYKIIEKKQPVAFWCNPISGHNTLYWYLQNLGQGPELLIRYENEEAVDDSQLPKDRFSAERLKGVDSTLKIQPAELGDSAVYLCASGALSGNTIYFGEGSWLTVV.

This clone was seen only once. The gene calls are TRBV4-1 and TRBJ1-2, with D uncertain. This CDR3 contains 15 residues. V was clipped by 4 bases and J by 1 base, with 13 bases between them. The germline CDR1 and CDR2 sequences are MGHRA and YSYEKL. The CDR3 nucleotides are TGCGCCAGCAGCCCCCAGCGGCAGGATAACTATGGCTACACCTTC. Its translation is CASSPQRQDNYGYTF.

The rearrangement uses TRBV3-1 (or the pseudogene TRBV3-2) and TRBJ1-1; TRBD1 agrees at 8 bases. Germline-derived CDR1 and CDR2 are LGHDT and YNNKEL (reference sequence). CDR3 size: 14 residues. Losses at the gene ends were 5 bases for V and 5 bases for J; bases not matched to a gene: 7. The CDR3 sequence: CASSFRTGRTEAFF. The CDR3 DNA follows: TGTGCCAGCAGCTTTAGGACAGGGAGAACTGAAGCTTTCTTT.

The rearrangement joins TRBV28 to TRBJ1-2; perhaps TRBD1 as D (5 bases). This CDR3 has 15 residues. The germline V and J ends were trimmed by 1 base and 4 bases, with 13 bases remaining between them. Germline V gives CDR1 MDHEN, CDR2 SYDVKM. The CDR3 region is CASSLSGHPVYGYTF. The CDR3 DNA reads TGTGCCAGCAGTTTATCTGGACATCCAGTCTATGGCTACACCTTC.

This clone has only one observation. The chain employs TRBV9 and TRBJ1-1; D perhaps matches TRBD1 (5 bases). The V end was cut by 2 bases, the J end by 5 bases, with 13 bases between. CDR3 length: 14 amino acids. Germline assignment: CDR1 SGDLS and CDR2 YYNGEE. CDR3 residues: CASSVGRGRTEAFF. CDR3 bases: TGTGCCAGCAGCGTTGGGCGGGGCAGGACTGAAGCTTTCTTT.

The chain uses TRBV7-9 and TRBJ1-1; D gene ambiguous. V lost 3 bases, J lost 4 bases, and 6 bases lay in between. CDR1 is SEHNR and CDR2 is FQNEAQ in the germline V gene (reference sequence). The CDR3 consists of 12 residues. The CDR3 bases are TGTGCCAGCAGCTTTGTACTCACTGAAGCTTTCTTT. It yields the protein CASSFVLTEAFF. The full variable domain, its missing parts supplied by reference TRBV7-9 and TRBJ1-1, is DTGVSQNPRHKITKRGQNVTFRCDPISEHNRLYWYRQTLGQGPEFLTYFQNEAQLEKSRLLSDRFSAERPKGSFSTLEIQRTEQGDSAMYLCASSFVLTEAFFGQGTRLTVV.

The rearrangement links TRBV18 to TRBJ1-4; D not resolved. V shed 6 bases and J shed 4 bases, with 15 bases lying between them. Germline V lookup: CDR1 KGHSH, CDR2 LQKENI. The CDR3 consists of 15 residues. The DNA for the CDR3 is TGTGCCAGCTCTCCAGATCGGCAGCTTAATGAAAAACTGTTTTTT. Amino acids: CASSPDRQLNEKLFF.

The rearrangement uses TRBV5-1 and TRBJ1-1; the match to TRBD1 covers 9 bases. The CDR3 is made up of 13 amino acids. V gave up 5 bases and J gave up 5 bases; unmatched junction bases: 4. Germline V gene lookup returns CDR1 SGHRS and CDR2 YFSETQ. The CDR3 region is CASRDRGDTEAFF. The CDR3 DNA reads TGCGCCAGCAGGGACAGGGGAGATACTGAAGCTTTCTTT.

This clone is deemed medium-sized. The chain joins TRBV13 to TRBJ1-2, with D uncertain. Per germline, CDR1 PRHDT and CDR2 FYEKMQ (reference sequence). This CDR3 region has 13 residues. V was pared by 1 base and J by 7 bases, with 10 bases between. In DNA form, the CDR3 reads TGTGCCAGCAGCTTAGATTCGGGATTTGGCTACACCTTC. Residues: CASSLDSGFGYTF.

The CDR3 DNA is TGTGCCAGCAGCCAAGGACTAAGCGGGACGGGAGAGACCCAGTACTTC. Translation: CASSQGLSGTGETQYF. The J gene is TRBJ2-5, the V gene TRBV4-2; 7 nucleotides agree with TRBD2. The V segment lost 1 base and the J segment 4 bases; nucleotides outside the gene matches: 9. CDR1 LGHNA and CDR2 YNFKEQ come from the germline V gene. The CDR3 is made up of 16 amino acids.

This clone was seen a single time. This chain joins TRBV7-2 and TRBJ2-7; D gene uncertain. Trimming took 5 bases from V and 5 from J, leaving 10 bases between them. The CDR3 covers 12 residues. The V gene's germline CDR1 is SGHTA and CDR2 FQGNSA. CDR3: CASSPENHEQYF. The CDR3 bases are TGTGCCAGCAGCCCAGAGAACCACGAGCAGTACTTC. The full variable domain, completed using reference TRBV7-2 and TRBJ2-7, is GAGVSQSPSNKVTEKGKDVELRCDPISGHTALYWYRQSLGQGLEFLIYFQGNSAPDKSGLPSDRFSAERTGGSVSTLTIQRTQQEDSAVYLCASSPENHEQYFGPGTRLTVT.

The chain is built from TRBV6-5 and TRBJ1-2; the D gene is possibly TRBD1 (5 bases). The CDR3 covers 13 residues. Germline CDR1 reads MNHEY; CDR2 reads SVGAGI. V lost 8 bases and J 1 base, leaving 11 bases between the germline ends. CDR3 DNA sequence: TGTGCCAGCTCTGACAGTAATAACTATGGCTACACCTTC. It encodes CASSDSNNYGYTF.

For the CDR3, the DNA is TGTGCCAGCAGGCGGGGGACAGGGGGAACAGATACGCAGTATTTT. Protein sequence: CASRRGTGGTDTQYF. The V gene is TRBV6-6, the J gene TRBJ2-3, with TRBD1 matching over 11 bases. After removal of 6 bases from V and 3 bases from J, the junction contained 5 bases not matched to a gene. The CDR3 is 15 residues long. The germline V gene encodes CDR1 MNHNY and CDR2 SVGAGI (reference sequence).

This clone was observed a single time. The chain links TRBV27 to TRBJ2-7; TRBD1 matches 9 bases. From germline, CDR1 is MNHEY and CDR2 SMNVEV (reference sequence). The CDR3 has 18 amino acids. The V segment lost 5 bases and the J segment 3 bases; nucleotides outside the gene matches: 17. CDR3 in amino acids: CASSPAGTGSIVVYEQYF. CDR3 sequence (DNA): TGTGCCAGCAGTCCTGCCGGGACAGGGTCTATTGTGGTCTACGAGCAGTACTTC.

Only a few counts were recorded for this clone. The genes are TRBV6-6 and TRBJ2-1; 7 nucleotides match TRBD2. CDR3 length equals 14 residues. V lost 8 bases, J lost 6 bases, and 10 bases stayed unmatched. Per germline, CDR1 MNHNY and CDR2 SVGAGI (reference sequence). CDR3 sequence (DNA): TGTGCCAGCGAGCGGGATTTAAGGGGCAATGAGCAGTTCTTC. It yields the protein CASERDLRGNEQFF.

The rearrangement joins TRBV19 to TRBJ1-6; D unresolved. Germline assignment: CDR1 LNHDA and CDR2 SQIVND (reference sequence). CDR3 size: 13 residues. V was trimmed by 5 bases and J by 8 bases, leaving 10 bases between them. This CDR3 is CASSVRWDSPLHF. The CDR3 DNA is TGTGCCAGTAGTGTGCGATGGGATTCACCCCTCCACTTT.

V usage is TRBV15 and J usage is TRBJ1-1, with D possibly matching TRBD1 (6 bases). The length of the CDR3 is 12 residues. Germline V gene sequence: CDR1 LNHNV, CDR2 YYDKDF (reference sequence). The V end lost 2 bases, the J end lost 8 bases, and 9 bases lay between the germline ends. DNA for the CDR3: TGTGCCACCAGCAGACACCAGGGGGAAGCTTTCTTT. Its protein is CATSRHQGEAFF.